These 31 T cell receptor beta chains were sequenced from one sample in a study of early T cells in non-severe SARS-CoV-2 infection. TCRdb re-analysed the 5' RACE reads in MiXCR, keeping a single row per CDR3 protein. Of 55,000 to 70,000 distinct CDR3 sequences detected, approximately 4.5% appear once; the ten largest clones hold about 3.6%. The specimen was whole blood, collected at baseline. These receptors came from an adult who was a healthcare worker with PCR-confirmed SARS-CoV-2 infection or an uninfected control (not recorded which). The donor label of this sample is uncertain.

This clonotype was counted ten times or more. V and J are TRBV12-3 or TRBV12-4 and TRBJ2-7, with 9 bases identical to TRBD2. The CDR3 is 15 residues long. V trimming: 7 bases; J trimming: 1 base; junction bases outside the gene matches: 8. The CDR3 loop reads CASKTQAGGSYEQYF. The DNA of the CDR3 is TGTGCCAGCAAAACCCAAGCGGGGGGTTCCTACGAGCAGTACTTC.

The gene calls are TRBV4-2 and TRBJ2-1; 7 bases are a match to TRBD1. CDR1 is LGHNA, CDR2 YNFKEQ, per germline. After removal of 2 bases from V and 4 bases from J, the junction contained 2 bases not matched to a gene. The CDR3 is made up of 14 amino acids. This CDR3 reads CASSQPGQYNEQFF. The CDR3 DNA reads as TGTGCCAGCAGCCAACCGGGACAGTACAATGAGCAGTTCTTC.

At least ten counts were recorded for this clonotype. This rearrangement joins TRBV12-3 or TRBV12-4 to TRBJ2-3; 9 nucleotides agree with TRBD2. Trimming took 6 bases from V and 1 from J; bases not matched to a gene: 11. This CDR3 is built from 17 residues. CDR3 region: CASRLRGTSPRTDTQYF. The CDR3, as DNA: TGTGCCAGCAGGCTTAGGGGGACTAGCCCTCGCACAGATACGCAGTATTTT.

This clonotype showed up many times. DNA for the CDR3: TGTGCCTGGACGAAGGGGTCCTCTGGAAACACCATATATTTT. Translating gives CAWTKGSSGNTIYF. The chain recombines TRBV30 with TRBJ1-3, with D possibly TRBD1 on 5 matching bases. Looked up from germline, CDR1 is GTSNPN and CDR2 is SVGIG (reference sequence). V gave up 4 bases and J gave up 0 bases, with 10 bases separating them. The CDR3 extends over 14 amino acids.

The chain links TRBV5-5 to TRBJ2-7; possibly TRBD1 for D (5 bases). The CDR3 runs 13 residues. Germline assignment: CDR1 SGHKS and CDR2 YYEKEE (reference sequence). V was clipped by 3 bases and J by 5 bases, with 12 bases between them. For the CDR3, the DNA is TGTGCCAGCAGCTACGCCACAGGAAACGAGCAGTACTTC. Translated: CASSYATGNEQYF.

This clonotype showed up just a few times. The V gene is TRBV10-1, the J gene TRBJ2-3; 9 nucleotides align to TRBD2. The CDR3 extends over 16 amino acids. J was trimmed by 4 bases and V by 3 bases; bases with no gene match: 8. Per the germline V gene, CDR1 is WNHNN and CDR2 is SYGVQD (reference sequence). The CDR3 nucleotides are TGCGCCAGCAGTGAATTAGCGGGGGCCAAGCCAGATACGCAGTATTTT. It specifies CASSELAGAKPDTQYF.

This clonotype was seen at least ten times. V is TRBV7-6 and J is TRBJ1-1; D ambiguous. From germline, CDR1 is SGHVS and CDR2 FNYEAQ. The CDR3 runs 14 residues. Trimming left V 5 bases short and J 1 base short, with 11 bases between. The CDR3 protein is CASSRNRRNTEAFF. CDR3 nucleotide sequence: TGTGCCAGCAGCCGAAATCGGAGGAACACTGAAGCTTTCTTT.

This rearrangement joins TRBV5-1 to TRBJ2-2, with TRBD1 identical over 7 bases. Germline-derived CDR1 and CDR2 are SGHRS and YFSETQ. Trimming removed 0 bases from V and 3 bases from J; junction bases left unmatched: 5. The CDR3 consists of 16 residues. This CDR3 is CASSLAGTVDTGELFF. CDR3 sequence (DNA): TGCGCCAGCAGCTTGGCCGGGACAGTGGACACCGGGGAGCTGTTTTTT.

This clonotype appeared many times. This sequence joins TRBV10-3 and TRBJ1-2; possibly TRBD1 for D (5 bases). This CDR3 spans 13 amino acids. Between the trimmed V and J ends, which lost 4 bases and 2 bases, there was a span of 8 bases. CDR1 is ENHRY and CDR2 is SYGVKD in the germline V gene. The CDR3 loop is CAISGRGNYGYTF. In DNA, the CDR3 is TGTGCCATCAGTGGTAGGGGAAACTATGGCTACACCTTC.

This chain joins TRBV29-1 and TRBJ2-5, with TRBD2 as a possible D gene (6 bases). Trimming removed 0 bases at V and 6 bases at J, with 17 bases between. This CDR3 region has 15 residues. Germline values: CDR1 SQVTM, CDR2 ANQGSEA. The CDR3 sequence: CSVEDGLAGLQTQYF. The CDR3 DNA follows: TGCAGCGTTGAAGACGGGCTGGCGGGGTTGCAGACCCAGTACTTC. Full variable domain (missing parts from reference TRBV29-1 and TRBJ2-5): SAVISQKPSRDICQRGTSLTIQCQVDSQVTMMFWYRQQPGQSLTLIATANQGSEATYESGFVIDKFPISRPNLTFSTLTVSNMSPEDSSIYLCSVEDGLAGLQTQYFGPGTRLLVL.

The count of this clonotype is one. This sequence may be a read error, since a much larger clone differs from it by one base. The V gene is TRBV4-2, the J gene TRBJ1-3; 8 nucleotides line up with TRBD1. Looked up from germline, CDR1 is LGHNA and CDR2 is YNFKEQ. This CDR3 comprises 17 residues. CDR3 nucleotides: TGTGTCAGCAGTTACGGACAGGGTTTTTACTCTGGAAACACCATATATTTT. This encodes CVSSYGQGFYSGNTIYF.

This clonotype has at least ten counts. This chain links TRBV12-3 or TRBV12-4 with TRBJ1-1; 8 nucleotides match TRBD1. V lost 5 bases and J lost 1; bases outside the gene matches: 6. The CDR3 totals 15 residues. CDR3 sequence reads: CASSIAGTGNTEAFF. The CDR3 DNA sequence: TGTGCCAGCAGTATCGCCGGGACAGGGAACACTGAAGCTTTCTTT.

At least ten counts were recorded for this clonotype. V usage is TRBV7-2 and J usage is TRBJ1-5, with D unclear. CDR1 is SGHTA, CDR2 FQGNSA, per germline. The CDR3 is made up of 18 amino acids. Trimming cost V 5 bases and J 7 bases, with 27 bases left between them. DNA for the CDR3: TGTGCCAGCAGCCGAGCCGGCTCACAATTAACTGGAGGGCAGCCCCAGCATTTT. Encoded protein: CASSRAGSQLTGGQPQHF. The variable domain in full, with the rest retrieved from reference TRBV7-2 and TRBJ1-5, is GAGVSQSPSNKVTEKGKDVELRCDPISGHTALYWYRQSLGQGLEFLIYFQGNSAPDKSGLPSDRFSAERTGGSVSTLTIQRTQQEDSAVYLCASSRAGSQLTGGQPQHFGDGTRLSIL.

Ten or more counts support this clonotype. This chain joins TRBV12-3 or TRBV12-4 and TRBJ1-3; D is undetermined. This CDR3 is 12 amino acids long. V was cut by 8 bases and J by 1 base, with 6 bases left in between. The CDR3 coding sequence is TGTGCCAGCGGACCTTCTGGAAACACCATATATTTT. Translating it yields CASGPSGNTIYF.

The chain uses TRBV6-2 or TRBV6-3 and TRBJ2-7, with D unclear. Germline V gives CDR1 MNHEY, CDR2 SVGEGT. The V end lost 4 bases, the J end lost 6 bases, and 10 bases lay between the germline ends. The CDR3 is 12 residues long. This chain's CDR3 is CASSLSRREQYF. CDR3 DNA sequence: TGTGCCAGCAGTTTGTCAAGGCGCGAGCAGTACTTC.

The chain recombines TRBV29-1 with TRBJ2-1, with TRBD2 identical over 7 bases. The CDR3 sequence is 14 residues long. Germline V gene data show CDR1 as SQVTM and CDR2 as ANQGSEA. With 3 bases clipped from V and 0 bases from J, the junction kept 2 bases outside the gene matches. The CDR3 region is CSVEGGGSYNEQFF. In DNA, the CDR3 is TGCAGCGTTGAGGGCGGGGGCTCCTACAATGAGCAGTTCTTC.

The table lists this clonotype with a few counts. The CDR3 nucleotides are TGTGCCAGCAGTCGACAGGGGGCTAGCACAGATACGCAGTATTTT. This sequence encodes CASSRQGASTDTQYF. The chain uses TRBV7-9 and TRBJ2-3, with 10 nucleotides matching TRBD1. With 6 bases clipped from V and 0 bases from J, the junction kept 3 bases outside the gene matches. CDR3 size: 15 residues. Per germline, CDR1 SEHNR and CDR2 FQNEAQ (reference sequence).

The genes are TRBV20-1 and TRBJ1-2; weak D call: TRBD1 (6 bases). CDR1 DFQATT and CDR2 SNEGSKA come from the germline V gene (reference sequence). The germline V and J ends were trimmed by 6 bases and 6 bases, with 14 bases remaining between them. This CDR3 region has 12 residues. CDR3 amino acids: CSARPSGDGYTF. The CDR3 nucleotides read TGCAGTGCCCGACCATCAGGGGATGGCTACACCTTC.

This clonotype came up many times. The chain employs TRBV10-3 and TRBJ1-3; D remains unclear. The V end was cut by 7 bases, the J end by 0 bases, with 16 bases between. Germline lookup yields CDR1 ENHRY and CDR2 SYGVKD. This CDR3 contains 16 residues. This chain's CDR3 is CAIIETPVPSGNTIYF. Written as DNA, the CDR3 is TGTGCCATCATCGAGACCCCGGTCCCCTCTGGAAACACCATATATTTT.

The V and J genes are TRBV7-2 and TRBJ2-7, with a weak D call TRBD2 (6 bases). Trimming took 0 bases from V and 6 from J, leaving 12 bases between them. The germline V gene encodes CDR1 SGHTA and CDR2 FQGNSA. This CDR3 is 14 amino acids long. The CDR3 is CASSLAGGRLEQYF. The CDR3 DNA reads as TGTGCCAGCAGCTTAGCGGGGGGAAGACTCGAGCAGTACTTC.

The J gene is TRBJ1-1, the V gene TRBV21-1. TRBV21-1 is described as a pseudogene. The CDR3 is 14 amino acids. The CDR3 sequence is CASSKEKGCTEAFF. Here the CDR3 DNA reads TGTGCCAGCAGCAAAGAAAAGGGATGCACTGAAGCTTTCTTT.

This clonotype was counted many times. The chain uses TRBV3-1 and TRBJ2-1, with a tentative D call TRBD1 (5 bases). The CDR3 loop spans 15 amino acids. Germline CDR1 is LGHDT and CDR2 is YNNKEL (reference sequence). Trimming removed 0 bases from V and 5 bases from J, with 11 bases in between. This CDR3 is CASSQDSQGHNEQFF. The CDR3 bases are TGTGCCAGCAGCCAAGATTCCCAGGGCCACAATGAGCAGTTCTTC.

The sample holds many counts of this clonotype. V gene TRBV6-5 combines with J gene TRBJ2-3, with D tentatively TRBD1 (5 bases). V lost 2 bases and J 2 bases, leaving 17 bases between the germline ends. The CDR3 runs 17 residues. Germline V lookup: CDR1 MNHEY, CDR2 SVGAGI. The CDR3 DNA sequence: TGTGCCAGCAGTTACGACCCCGTGACAGCGTACACAGATACGCAGTATTTT. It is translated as CASSYDPVTAYTDTQYF.

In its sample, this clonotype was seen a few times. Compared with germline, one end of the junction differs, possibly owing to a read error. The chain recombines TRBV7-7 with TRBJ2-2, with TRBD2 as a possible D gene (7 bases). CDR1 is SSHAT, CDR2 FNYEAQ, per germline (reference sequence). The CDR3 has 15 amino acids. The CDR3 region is CASSPPGGGPGELFF. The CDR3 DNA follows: TGTGCTAGCAGCCCCCCCGGCGGGGGCCCGGGGGAGCTGTTTTTT.

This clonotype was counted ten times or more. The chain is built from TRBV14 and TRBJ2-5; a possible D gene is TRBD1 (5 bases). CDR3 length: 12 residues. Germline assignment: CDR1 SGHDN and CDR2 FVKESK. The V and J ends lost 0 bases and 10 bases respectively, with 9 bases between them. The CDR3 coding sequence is TGTGCCAGCAGCCAAGAGGGGCTGGGCCAGTACTTC. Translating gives CASSQEGLGQYF.

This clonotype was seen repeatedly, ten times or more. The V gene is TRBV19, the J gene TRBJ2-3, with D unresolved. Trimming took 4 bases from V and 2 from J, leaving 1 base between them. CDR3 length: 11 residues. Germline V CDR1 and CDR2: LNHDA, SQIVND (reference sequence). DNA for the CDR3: TGTGCCAGTAGTAACACAGATACGCAGTATTTT. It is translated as CASSNTDTQYF. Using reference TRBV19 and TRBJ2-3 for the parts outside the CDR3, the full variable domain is DGGITQSPKYLFRKEGQNVTLSCEQNLNHDAMYWYRQDPGQGLRLIYYSQIVNDFQKGDIAEGYSVSREKKESFPLTVTSAQKNPTAFYLCASSNTDTQYFGPGTRLTVL.

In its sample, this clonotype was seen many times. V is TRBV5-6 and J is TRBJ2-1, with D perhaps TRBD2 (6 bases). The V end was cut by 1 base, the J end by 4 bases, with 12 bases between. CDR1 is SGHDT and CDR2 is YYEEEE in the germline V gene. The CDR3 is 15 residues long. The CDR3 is CASSLRAGVYNEQFF. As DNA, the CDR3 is TGTGCCAGCAGCTTGCGAGCGGGCGTATACAATGAGCAGTTCTTC. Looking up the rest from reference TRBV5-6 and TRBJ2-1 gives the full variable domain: DAGVTQSPTHLIKTRGQQVTLRCSPKSGHDTVSWYQQALGQGPQFIFQYYEEEERQRGNFPDRFSGHQFPNYSSELNVNALLLGDSALYLCASSLRAGVYNEQFFGPGTRLTVL.

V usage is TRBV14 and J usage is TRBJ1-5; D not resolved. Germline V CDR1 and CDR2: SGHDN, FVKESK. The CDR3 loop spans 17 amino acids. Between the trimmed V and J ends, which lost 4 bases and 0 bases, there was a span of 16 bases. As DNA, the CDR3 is TGTGCCAGCAGCCTACTCGAGATCGTGTATAGCAATCAGCCCCAGCATTTT. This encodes CASSLLEIVYSNQPQHF.

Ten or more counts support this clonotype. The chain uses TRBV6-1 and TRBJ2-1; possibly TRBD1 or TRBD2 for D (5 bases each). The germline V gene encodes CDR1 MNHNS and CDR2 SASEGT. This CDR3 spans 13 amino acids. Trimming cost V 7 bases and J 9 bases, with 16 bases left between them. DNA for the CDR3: TGTGCCAGCAAGACGGGTTTGGGGGTTGAGCAGTTCTTC. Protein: CASKTGLGVEQFF.

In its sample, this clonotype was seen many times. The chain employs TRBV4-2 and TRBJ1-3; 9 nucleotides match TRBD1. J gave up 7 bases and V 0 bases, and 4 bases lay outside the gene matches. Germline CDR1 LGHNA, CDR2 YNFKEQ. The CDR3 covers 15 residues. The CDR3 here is CASSQEGTGWNTIYF. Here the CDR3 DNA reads TGTGCCAGCAGCCAAGAAGGGACAGGGTGGAACACCATATATTTT.

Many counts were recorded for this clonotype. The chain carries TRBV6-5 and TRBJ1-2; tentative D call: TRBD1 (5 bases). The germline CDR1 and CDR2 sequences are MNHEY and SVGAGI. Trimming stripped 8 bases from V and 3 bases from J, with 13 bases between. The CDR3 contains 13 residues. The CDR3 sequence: CASCVGTDYGYTF. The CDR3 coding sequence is TGTGCCAGCTGTGTCGGGACCGACTATGGCTACACCTTC.